The sequence of this T cell receptor (beta chain) was determined in a study of early T cells in non-severe SARS-CoV-2 infection. Attachment of unique molecular identifiers was made to individual cDNA molecules. A single record per CDR3 protein comes from TCRdb applying MiXCR to the 5' RACE reads. The table records about 72,000 distinct CDR3 sequences, around a tenth of them present only once. J was trimmed by 3 bases and V by 6 bases; bases with no gene match: 8. The length of the CDR3 is 14 residues. Germline V lookup: CDR1 DFQATT, CDR2 SNEGSKA (reference sequence). This clonotype was seen repeatedly, ten times or more.

The chain combines TRBV20-1 with TRBJ2-1; 7 bases map to TRBD1. The receptor was derived from an adult who was a healthcare worker with PCR-confirmed SARS-CoV-2 infection or an uninfected control (not recorded which). The sample in question was whole blood, obtained at baseline. The chain's CDR3 is CSAPDRRDYNEQFF. Written as DNA, the CDR3 is TGCAGTGCCCCGGACAGGAGAGACTACAATGAGCAGTTCTTC.